This TCR beta chain was recovered during a study of response to subunit inactivated influenza vaccine (dated by TCRdb to between 2017 and 2018). Regarding the research as a whole: Deep quantitative T cell receptor repertoire profiling was used in the study to track responses to a trivalent subunit inactivated influenza vaccine. The full study reports these points: It was suggested by the authors that each seasonal influenza vaccination may recruit only a limited number of new T cells.

Points on this clonotype: Its antigen remains undetermined. Within one base of it there is no much larger clone, and no base qualities were kept.

To prepare the library, RT-PCR was applied. Sequencing relied on an Illumina HiSeq 2500. TCRdb trimmed public reads at Q25 via fastp, called clones via MiXCR and kept in-frame beta chains. All rows with the same CDR3 protein become a single entry with the most common DNA and genes. The sample table holds about 310,000 distinct CDR3 sequences, of which roughly 20% were seen once. Under 13% of the sample is in the top ten clones. The CDR3 measures 12 amino acids from cysteine to phenylalanine. Here the CDR3 DNA is all that survives: 36 bases in frame from base 1. Trimming leaves V shorter by 5 bases and J shorter by 8 bases, with the junction holding 4 bases beyond the gene matches. CDR1 and CDR2 (DFQATT, SNEGSKA) derive from the germline V gene (reference sequence).

The sequence is built from TRBV20-1 and TRBJ2-1; TRBD2 matches 9 bases in the middle. The sample consisted of PBMCs from blood, taken less than 22 months after vaccination. The source of this sequence is a man in his fifties or sixties who received an inactivated influenza vaccine. Donor details come from another sample of the same person, matched by shared clones. The nucleotides read TGCAGTGCTCGGCGGGGGGGCCATGAGCAGTTCTTC. Its amino acids are CSARRGGHEQFF.